These 22 T cell receptor beta chains share one sample of origin, sequenced in a study of T cells in Graves' hyperthyroidism and ophthalmopathy. Template material for amplifying TCR beta CDR3 regions consisted of RNA transcripts. HTBI primers were employed in a first-round RT-PCR of the TCR CDR3. TCRdb reprocessed the multiplex PCR reads with MiXCR, giving one entry per CDR3 protein. The table lists around 490,000 distinct CDR3 sequences, about 20% of them singletons. Sequenced sample: blood. The receptors originated from a man in his forties with Graves' ophthalmopathy.

The CDR3 spells CASTSGGWQETQYF. The DNA for the CDR3 is TGTGCCAGCACCTCAGGGGGTTGGCAAGAGACCCAGTACTTC. The rearrangement links TRBV6-1 to TRBJ2-5; the match to TRBD1 covers 7 bases. Germline trimming cut 7 bases from V and 2 bases from J; bases unmatched to any gene: 7. Germline-derived CDR1 and CDR2 are MNHNS and SASEGT. The CDR3 is 14 residues long.

The sample holds a few counts of this clonotype. The CDR3 protein is CASSLGGASEQYF. DNA of the CDR3: TGTGCCAGCAGTTTAGGGGGCGCGTCCGAGCAGTACTTC. The chain uses TRBV27 and TRBJ2-7, with D tentatively TRBD1 (6 bases). This CDR3 has 13 residues. V gave up 2 bases and J gave up 6 bases, with 11 bases separating them. The germline CDR1 and CDR2 sequences are MNHEY and SMNVEV (reference sequence).

This clonotype was recorded many times. The chain has TRBV3-1 and TRBJ1-2; tentative D call: TRBD1 (6 bases). Germline CDR1 and CDR2: LGHDT and YNNKEL (reference sequence). CDR3 length: 17 residues. V was shortened by 3 bases and J by 1 base, with 18 bases between the two germline ends. The CDR3 nucleotides read TGTGCCAGCAGCCACGGACAGCCCACACTTCTTAACTATGGCTACACCTTC. Translation: CASSHGQPTLLNYGYTF.

This clonotype came up many times. The genes are TRBV9 and TRBJ1-2; 11 bases fit TRBD1. The CDR3 is 16 residues long. Per germline, CDR1 SGDLS and CDR2 YYNGEE. Trimming took 0 bases from V and 6 from J; bases not matched to a gene: 7. The CDR3, as DNA: TGTGCCAGCAGCGTAGAAGGGACAGGGGGATGGGATGGCTACACCTTC. Translation gives CASSVEGTGGWDGYTF.

This chain connects TRBV29-1 to TRBJ2-7, with TRBD1 as a possible D gene (7 bases). This CDR3 contains 13 residues. The germline gives CDR1 SQVTM, CDR2 ANQGSEA. Trimming pared 7 bases from V and 7 bases from J, leaving 20 bases between. The CDR3 loop is CSASDTQGGEQYF. As DNA, the CDR3 is TGCAGCGCATCGGACACTCAGGGGGGAGAGCAGTACTTC.

The table lists this clonotype with many counts. The chain's CDR3 is CSARAHNYYEQYF. The DNA for the CDR3 is TGCAGTGCTAGAGCCCACAATTACTACGAGCAGTACTTC. The V and J genes are TRBV20-1 and TRBJ2-7; D call uncertain. The CDR3 consists of 13 residues. V was trimmed by 1 base and J by 3 bases, leaving 10 bases between them. Germline CDR1 and CDR2: DFQATT and SNEGSKA (reference sequence).

This clonotype was seen at least ten times. The rearrangement links TRBV30 to TRBJ1-5, with D unclear. Per germline, CDR1 GTSNPN and CDR2 SVGIG (reference sequence). The V end lost 2 bases, the J end lost 11 bases, and 19 bases lay between the germline ends. The CDR3 contains 14 residues. The CDR3 nucleotides are TGTGCCTGGAGTTATACCAACTTGCCCCACGCCCAGCATTTT. It is translated as CAWSYTNLPHAQHF. The full variable domain, with the rest looked up from reference TRBV30 and TRBJ1-5, is SQTIHQWPATLVQPVGSPLSLECTVEGTSNPNLYWYRQAAGRGLQLLFYSVGIGQISSEVPQNLSASRPQDRQFILSSKKLLLSDSGFYLCAWSYTNLPHAQHFGDGTRLSIL.

This clonotype was found a few times. The gene calls are TRBV3-1 and TRBJ2-3; 10 bases agree with TRBD2. CDR3 length: 15 amino acids. CDR1 is LGHDT, CDR2 YNNKEL, per germline (reference sequence). The V segment lost 7 bases and the J segment 11 bases; nucleotides outside the gene matches: 15. The CDR3 coding sequence is TGTGCCAGCACCGAGATAGCGGGGGGCTACCAATGGCAGTATTTT. Translation gives CASTEIAGGYQWQYF.

This sequence joins TRBV6-1 and TRBJ1-2, with D possibly matching TRBD1 (6 bases). V was shortened by 3 bases and J by 8 bases, with 19 bases between the two germline ends. Germline V gene data show CDR1 as MNHNS and CDR2 as SASEGT. The CDR3 covers 15 residues. CDR3 nucleotides: TGTGCCAGCAGTGACCTAAATCGGGACACGAGAGGCTACACCTTC. This encodes CASSDLNRDTRGYTF.

This clonotype was recorded many times. The chain is built from TRBV12-3 or TRBV12-4 and TRBJ2-3, with 12 bases matching TRBD1. J was trimmed by 5 bases and V by 7 bases; bases with no gene match: 13. The CDR3 totals 17 residues. The CDR3 reads CASILLTGTGGEDTQYF. The CDR3 DNA is TGTGCCAGCATTCTCTTAACCGGGACAGGGGGCGAAGATACGCAGTATTTT.

In this sample, this clonotype turned up many times. The junction departs from the called germline gene at one end, perhaps through a read error. The chain is built from TRBV5-1 and TRBJ1-2; D gene unclear. This CDR3 comprises 13 residues. Germline CDR1 is SGHRS and CDR2 is YFSETQ. CDR3 bases: TGTGCCAGCAGCTTGGCCGACGGGTATGGCTACACCTTC. Encoded protein: CASSLADGYGYTF.

The rearrangement joins TRBV4-2 to TRBJ2-1; the match to TRBD2 covers 13 bases. CDR3 size: 16 residues. J was trimmed by 8 bases and V by 1 base; bases with no gene match: 5. Per germline, CDR1 LGHNA and CDR2 YNFKEQ. The CDR3: CASSQGLAGGADEQFF. In DNA form, the CDR3 reads TGTGCCAGCAGCCAAGGACTAGCGGGAGGAGCCGATGAGCAGTTCTTC.

The rearrangement joins TRBV7-6 to TRBJ2-3; 7 bases are shared with TRBD2. CDR3 length: 16 amino acids. Germline CDR1 is SGHVS and CDR2 is FNYEAQ. Losses at the gene ends were 4 bases for V and 3 bases for J; bases not matched to a gene: 10. CDR3 DNA: TGTGCCAGCAGCTCCCTCAGCGGGATAAATACAGATACGCAGTATTTT. Residues: CASSSLSGINTDTQYF. Full variable domain (outside the CDR3, taken from reference TRBV7-6 and TRBJ2-3): GAGVSQSPRYKVTKRGQDVALRCDPISGHVSLYWYRQALGQGPEFLTYFNYEAQQDKSGLPNDRFSAERPEGSISTLTIQRTEQRDSAMYRCASSSLSGINTDTQYFGPGTRLTVL.

This chain's CDR3 is CASSQLGLAGDTQYF. Here the CDR3 DNA reads TGTGCCAGCAGCCAACTGGGACTAGCGGGAGATACGCAGTATTTT. The gene calls are TRBV4-2 and TRBJ2-3; TRBD2 agrees at 12 bases. This CDR3 contains 15 residues. V shed 2 bases and J 5 bases; nucleotides not matched to a gene: 2. CDR1 is LGHNA and CDR2 is YNFKEQ in the germline V gene.

Ten or more counts support this clonotype. The V and J genes are TRBV5-1 and TRBJ1-1; D may be TRBD1 (5 bases). V lost 0 bases and J 1 base, leaving 13 bases between the germline ends. CDR3 length: 16 amino acids. The germline CDR1 and CDR2 sequences are SGHRS and YFSETQ. This CDR3 reads CASSLGGQYRNTEAFF. In DNA form, the CDR3 reads TGCGCCAGCAGCTTGGGGGGCCAGTATCGGAACACTGAAGCTTTCTTT.

This clonotype was found many times. This chain links TRBV2 with TRBJ2-1; 11 positions agree with TRBD2. V lost 3 bases to trimming and J lost 9 bases; unmatched junction nucleotides: 10. The CDR3 loop spans 16 amino acids. CDR1 is SNHLY and CDR2 is FYNNEI in the germline V gene. The CDR3 region has the DNA TGTGCCAGCAGTGAGATGTTTAGCGGGGGGGCCGGTGAGCAGTTCTTC. As protein: CASSEMFSGGAGEQFF.

This clonotype was observed a handful of times. J is TRBJ2-1 and V is TRBV28; 9 bases are shared with TRBD2. The CDR3 loop spans 16 amino acids. Trimming removed 9 bases from V and 4 bases from J; junction bases left unmatched: 13. Germline V gene data show CDR1 as MDHEN and CDR2 as SYDVKM. CDR3 in amino acids: CARLTSGLFVYNEQFF. CDR3 DNA sequence: TGTGCCAGATTAACTAGCGGGCTTTTTGTATACAATGAGCAGTTCTTC.

The chain has TRBV29-1 and TRBJ2-2; TRBD2 is a possible D gene (5 bases). The CDR3 runs to 16 residues. V shed 4 bases and J shed 3 bases, with 18 bases lying between them. Germline V gene lookup returns CDR1 SQVTM and CDR2 ANQGSEA. The CDR3 nucleotides read TGCAGCGTTGGATTGAGGGAAAAACAGTACACCGGGGAGCTGTTTTTT. Translated: CSVGLREKQYTGELFF.

The rearrangement joins TRBV12-3 or TRBV12-4 to TRBJ1-5; D is ambiguous. The CDR3 has 13 residues. V was clipped by 8 bases and J by 4 bases, with 12 bases between them. The CDR3 sequence is CASADQENQPQHF. As DNA, the CDR3 is TGTGCCAGCGCCGATCAGGAAAATCAGCCCCAGCATTTT.

This clonotype was counted at least ten times. The rearrangement links TRBV12-3 or TRBV12-4 to TRBJ2-1, with TRBD2 matching 7 bases. J gave up 12 bases and V 1 base, and 9 bases lay outside the gene matches. The CDR3 is made up of 14 amino acids. The CDR3: CASSLVSSGHGQFF. The CDR3 coding sequence is TGTGCCAGCAGTTTAGTCTCTAGCGGCCATGGGCAGTTCTTC.

V is TRBV5-1 and J is TRBJ2-7; D might be TRBD1 or TRBD2, each matching 6 bases. The germline V and J ends were trimmed by 2 bases and 6 bases, with 15 bases remaining between them. In germline, CDR1 is SGHRS, CDR2 YFSETQ. The CDR3 runs 14 residues. The CDR3 reads CASSLILGGGEQYF. As DNA, the CDR3 is TGCGCCAGCAGCTTAATATTAGGGGGAGGCGAGCAGTACTTC.

The J gene is TRBJ1-2, the V gene TRBV7-2; D is ambiguous. Germline-derived CDR1 and CDR2 are SGHTA and FQGNSA. V was cut by 7 bases and J by 8 bases, with 17 bases left in between. The CDR3 has 13 residues. The CDR3 protein is CASITTWEGGYTF. CDR3 in DNA: TGTGCCAGCATCACCACCTGGGAGGGCGGCTACACCTTC.